The present T cell receptor beta chain was sequenced within a study of cytomegalovirus exposure and HLA in healthy donors. Germline V CDR1 and CDR2: SGHRS, YFSETQ. The CDR3 loop spans 16 amino acids. V dropped 3 bases and J dropped 5; count of bases not matched to a gene: 10. About this clone: Its target is unknown.

Primers for the PCR totalled 60 Vbeta and 13 Jbeta. Sequenced by immunoSEQ multiplex PCR; TCRdb stores in-frame clones only, minus some. The sample has 120,000 or so clones; about 74% are singletons. General study findings and limits: Researchers reported that three CMV-associated chains were confirmed in vitro as CMV antigen-specific.

This chain joins TRBV5-1 and TRBJ1-1; TRBD1 matches at 10 bases. The clonotype comes from a woman aged 40-49 years in good health and CMV-seropositive. The sample was PBMCs. In DNA, the CDR3 is TGCGCCAGCAGCTCCGGGAGGACAGGGGGAGGGACTGAAGCTTTCTTT. This encodes CASSSGRTGGGTEAFF.